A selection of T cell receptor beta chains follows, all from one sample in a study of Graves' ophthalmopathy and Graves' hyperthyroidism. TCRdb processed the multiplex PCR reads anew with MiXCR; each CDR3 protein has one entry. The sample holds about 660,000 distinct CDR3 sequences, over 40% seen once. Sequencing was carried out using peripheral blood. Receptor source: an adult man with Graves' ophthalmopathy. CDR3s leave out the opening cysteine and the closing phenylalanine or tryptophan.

ASSSAASPPGGYT	TRBV12-3/TRBV12-4	TRBJ1-2
ASSLAAQETQY	TRBV19	TRBJ2-5
ASSHHRVTNTGELF	TRBV12-3/TRBV12-4	TRBJ2-2
ASSLDPGGEKLF	TRBV5-1	TRBJ1-4
ASARGGLNTEAF	TRBV5-8	TRBJ1-1
AWSRGADQPQH	TRBV30	TRBJ1-5
ASSDPGADTQY	TRBV25-1	TRBJ2-3
ASSLINEQY	TRBV7-8	TRBJ2-7
ASSPGAYYEQY	TRBV7-9	TRBJ2-7
ASSQKGRLPNEKLF	TRBV7-9	TRBJ1-4
ASSQLGTAHEAF	TRBV4-1	TRBJ1-1
AWSWGQKYGYT	TRBV30	TRBJ1-2
ASGLGNTGGLF	TRBV10-3	TRBJ2-2
ATSDRRPGNTGELF	TRBV24-1	TRBJ2-2
SPRSLGYGYT	TRBV29-1	TRBJ1-2
AISHPGQGAVEQF	TRBV10-3	-
ASSGPAGGTGELF	TRBV5-1	TRBJ2-2
ASSPEVRGKNTEAF	TRBV2	TRBJ1-1
SAPKQTSGLYEQY	TRBV20-1	TRBJ2-7
SVPVGGGFATEAF	TRBV29-1	TRBJ1-1
ASPEKLF	TRBV18	TRBJ1-4
ASSLDSAYTGELF	TRBV7-3	TRBJ2-2
ATSREALTGGLREKLF	TRBV15	TRBJ1-4
ASSQRWGQGYEQY	TRBV16	TRBJ2-7
ASSLGRGANEKLF	TRBV12-3/TRBV12-4	TRBJ1-4
ASSPRTGDGYT	TRBV7-9	TRBJ1-2
ASSQGGLQETQY	TRBV3-1	TRBJ2-5
ASSEYGAGGGKLF	TRBV25-1	TRBJ1-4
ATSAWGEGQPQY	TRBV24-1	TRBJ2-5